This TCR beta chain was identified during a study of coeliac disease. Study-level background: Each coeliac patient was active, refractory type I, or diet-controlled. Study-level findings and limits: Intraepithelial and lamina propria fractions were not highly pure, so cross-contamination was possible. Active celiac intraepithelial and lamina propria samples had lower TRB and TRG clonality than control samples.

Profiled with immunoSEQ multiplex PCR; TCRdb holds only in-frame clones, not every one. Of about 4,800 clones in the sample, 65% to 85% were seen once. In regard to this clone: The antigen is undetermined.

This clonotype was sampled from a young woman with active celiac disease. Material for sequencing was lamina propria lymphocytes from the gut.

The CDR3 nucleotides read TGTGCCAGTAGTGGCAGATCCTATGGCTACACCTTC. This sequence encodes CASSGRSYGYTF. V is TRBV19 and J is TRBJ1-2; D call uncertain. V lost 5 bases and J 4 bases, leaving 8 bases between the germline ends. The CDR3 consists of 12 residues. Germline loops: CDR1 LNHDA, CDR2 SQIVND (reference sequence).